This TCR beta chain was obtained from a study of monozygotic twins with cystic fibrosis. Study-wide background: Libraries were built from 2.5 to 3 micrograms of fragmented DNA using about 16 PCR cycles.

Germline CDR1 MNHEY, CDR2 SMNVEV (reference sequence). V lost 5 bases, J lost 6 bases, and 9 bases stayed unmatched. The CDR3 consists of 15 residues. Only in-frame clones appear in the TCRdb table, and some are missing; sequencing was by immunoSEQ multiplex PCR. The sample carries tens of thousands of clones, 66% recorded once. This clone was observed a handful of times. The rearrangement uses TRBV27 and TRBJ2-7; 11 bases fit TRBD2. The specimen sequenced was blood. This clonotype originated in a girl aged 10 to 17 with cystic fibrosis. CDR3 residues: CASSGTTSGSGEQYF. CDR3 in DNA: TGTGCCAGCAGTGGAACTACTAGCGGGAGCGGCGAGCAGTACTTC.